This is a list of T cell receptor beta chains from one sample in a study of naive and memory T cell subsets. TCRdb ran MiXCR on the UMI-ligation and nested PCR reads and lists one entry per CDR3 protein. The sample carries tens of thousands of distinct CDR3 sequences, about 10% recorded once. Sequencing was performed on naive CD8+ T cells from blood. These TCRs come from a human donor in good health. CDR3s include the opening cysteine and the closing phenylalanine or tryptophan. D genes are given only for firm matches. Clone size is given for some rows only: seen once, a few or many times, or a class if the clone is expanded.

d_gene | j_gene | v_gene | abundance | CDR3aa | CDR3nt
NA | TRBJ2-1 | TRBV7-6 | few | CASTRQRGPNEQFF | TGTGCCAGCACCCGCCAAAGGGGTCCCAATGAGCAGTTCTTC
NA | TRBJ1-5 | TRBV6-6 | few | CASSYSRGPPGQPQHF | TGTGCCAGCAGTTACTCGAGAGGTCCACCGGGACAGCCCCAGCATTTT
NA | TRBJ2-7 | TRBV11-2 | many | CASSPSRSSYEQYF | TGTGCCAGCAGCCCCTCCCGGTCCTCCTACGAGCAGTACTTC
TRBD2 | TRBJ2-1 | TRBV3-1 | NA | CASSPGLATYNEQFF | TGTGCCAGCAGCCCAGGACTAGCAACCTACAATGAGCAGTTCTTC
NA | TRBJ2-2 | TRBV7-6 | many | CASSLKPSVGTGELFF | TGTGCCAGCAGCTTAAAACCTAGCGTCGGCACCGGGGAGCTGTTTTTT
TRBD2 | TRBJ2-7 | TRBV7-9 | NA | CASSSSTSAIYEQYF | TGTGCCAGCAGCTCCTCGACTAGCGCCATATACGAGCAGTACTTC
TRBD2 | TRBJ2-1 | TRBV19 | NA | CASSILLAGVYEQFF | TGTGCCAGTAGTATCTTATTAGCGGGAGTGTATGAGCAGTTCTTC
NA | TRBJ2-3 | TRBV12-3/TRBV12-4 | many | CASSSGTTNTDTQYF | TGTGCCAGCAGTTCCGGGACCACAAACACAGATACGCAGTATTTT
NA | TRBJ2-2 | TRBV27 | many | CASGGNTGELFF | TGTGCCAGCGGGGGGAACACCGGGGAGCTGTTTTTT
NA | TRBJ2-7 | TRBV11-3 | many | CASSSGRSSYEQYF | TGTGCCAGCAGCTCGGGACGATCCTCCTACGAGCAGTACTTC
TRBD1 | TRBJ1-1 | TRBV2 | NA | CASSEIEGPGGLNTEAFF | TGTGCCAGCAGTGAGATCGAAGGGCCAGGGGGTTTGAACACTGAAGCTTTCTTT
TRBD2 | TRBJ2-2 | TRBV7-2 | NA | CASSPQLAGDTGELFF | TGTGCCAGCAGCCCACAACTAGCGGGAGACACCGGGGAGCTGTTTTTT
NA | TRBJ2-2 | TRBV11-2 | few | CASSLESRTGELFF | TGTGCCAGCAGCTTAGAATCCAGGACCGGGGAGCTGTTTTTT
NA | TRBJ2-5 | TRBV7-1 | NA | CASSSREGGSQETQYF | TGTGCCAGCAGCTCCAGGGAGGGGGGAAGCCAAGAGACCCAGTACTTC
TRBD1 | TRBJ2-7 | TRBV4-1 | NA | CASRTGGKDLPYEQYF | TGCGCCAGCAGGACAGGGGGTAAGGACCTCCCCTACGAGCAGTACTTC
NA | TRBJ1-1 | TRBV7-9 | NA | CASSFEPPNTEAFF | TGTGCCAGCAGCTTCGAACCTCCGAACACTGAAGCTTTCTTT
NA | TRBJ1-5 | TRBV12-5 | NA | CASGLGPGPQHF | TGTGCTAGTGGTTTGGGACCGGGACCCCAGCATTTT
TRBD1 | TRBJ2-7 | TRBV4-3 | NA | CASSRRDRGWEQYF | TGCGCCAGCAGCCGCCGGGACAGAGGGTGGGAGCAGTACTTC
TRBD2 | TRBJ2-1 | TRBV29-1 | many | CSVVLGGLAGGHEQFF | TGCAGCGTTGTGCTGGGGGGACTAGCGGGAGGTCATGAGCAGTTCTTC
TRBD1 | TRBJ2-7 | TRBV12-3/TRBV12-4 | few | CASSLTRGQGSYEQYF | TGTGCCAGCAGTTTGACTCGGGGACAGGGATCCTACGAGCAGTACTTC
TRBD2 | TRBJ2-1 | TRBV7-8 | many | CASSTGTSTGNEQFF | TGTGCCAGCAGCACCGGGACTAGTACGGGCAATGAGCAGTTCTTC
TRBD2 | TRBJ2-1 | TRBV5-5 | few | CASSLLGGNEQFF | TGTGCCAGCAGCTTGCTCGGGGGGAATGAGCAGTTCTTC
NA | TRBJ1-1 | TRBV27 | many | CASSFSRGNTEAFF | TGTGCCAGCAGTTTCTCCAGAGGGAACACTGAAGCTTTCTTT
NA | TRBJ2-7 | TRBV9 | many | CASSVDSIPNEQYF | TGTGCCAGCAGCGTAGACTCTATCCCGAACGAGCAGTACTTC
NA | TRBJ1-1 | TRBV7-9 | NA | CASSWVGNTEAFF | TGTGCCAGCAGTTGGGTGGGGAACACTGAAGCTTTCTTT
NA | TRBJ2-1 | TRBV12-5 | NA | CASASDKTYNEQFF | TGTGCTAGTGCGTCAGACAAGACCTACAATGAGCAGTTCTTC
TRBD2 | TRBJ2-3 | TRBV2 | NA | CASRRPRAGALSTDTQYF | TGTGCCAGCAGAAGGCCGCGAGCGGGAGCTTTGAGCACAGATACGCAGTATTTT
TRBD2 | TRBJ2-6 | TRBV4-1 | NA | CASSQVGGGSPSGANVLTF | TGCGCCAGCAGCCAAGTGGGCGGGGGAAGTCCCTCTGGGGCCAACGTCCTGACTTTC
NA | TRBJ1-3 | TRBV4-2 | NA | CASSQDLGQGSGNTIYF | TGTGCCAGCAGCCAAGATCTCGGGCAAGGCTCTGGAAACACCATATATTTT
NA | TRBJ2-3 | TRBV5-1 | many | CASAVLGDTQYF | TGCGCCAGCGCGGTATTGGGAGATACGCAGTATTTT
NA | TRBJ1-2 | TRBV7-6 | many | CASSLGQGPSYGYTF | TGTGCCAGCAGCTTAGGTCAGGGGCCCAGCTATGGCTACACCTTC
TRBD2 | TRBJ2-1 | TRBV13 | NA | CASTLGGGGNEQFF | TGTGCCAGCACCCTGGGCGGCGGGGGGAATGAGCAGTTCTTC
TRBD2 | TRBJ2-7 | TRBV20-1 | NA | CSARGGALPSYEQYF | TGCAGTGCTAGGGGAGGGGCCTTACCCTCCTACGAGCAGTACTTC
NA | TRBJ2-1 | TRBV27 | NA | CASSPENRGEQFF | TGTGCCAGCAGTCCAGAAAACCGGGGGGAGCAGTTCTTC
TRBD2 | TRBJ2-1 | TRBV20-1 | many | CSVSSGMWNEQFF | TGCAGCGTGTCTAGCGGCATGTGGAATGAGCAGTTCTTC
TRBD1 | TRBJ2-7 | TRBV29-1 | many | CSVEYRGTYEQYF | TGCAGCGTTGAGTACAGGGGGACCTACGAGCAGTACTTC
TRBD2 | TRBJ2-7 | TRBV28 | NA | CATWGGEISYEQYF | TGTGCCACCTGGGGGGGGGAGATTTCCTACGAGCAGTACTTC
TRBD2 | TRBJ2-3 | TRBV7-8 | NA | CASSPTSGRTDTQYF | TGTGCCAGCAGCCCAACTAGCGGGCGCACAGATACGCAGTATTTT